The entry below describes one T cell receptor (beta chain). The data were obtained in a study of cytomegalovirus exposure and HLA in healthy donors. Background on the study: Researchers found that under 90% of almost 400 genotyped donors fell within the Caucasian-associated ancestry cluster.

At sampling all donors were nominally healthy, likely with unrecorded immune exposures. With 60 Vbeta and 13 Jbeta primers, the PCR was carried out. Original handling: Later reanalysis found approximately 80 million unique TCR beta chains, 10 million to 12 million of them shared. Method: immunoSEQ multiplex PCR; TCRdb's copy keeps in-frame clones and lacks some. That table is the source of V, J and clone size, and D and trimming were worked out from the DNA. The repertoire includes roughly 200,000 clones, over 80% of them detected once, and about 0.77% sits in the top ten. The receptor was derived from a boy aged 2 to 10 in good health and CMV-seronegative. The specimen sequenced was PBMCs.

CDR3 DNA sequence: TGTGCCTGGAAACCGGTGTTCGAAGCGGGGGGTTCTCGGCTGTACGAGCAGTACTTC. Translated, it gives CAWKPVFEAGGSRLYEQYF. V usage is TRBV30 and J usage is TRBJ2-7; 9 nucleotides match TRBD2. V trimming: 4 bases; J trimming: 4 bases; junction bases outside the gene matches: 23. In germline, CDR1 is GTSNPN, CDR2 SVGIG (reference sequence). The CDR3 covers 19 residues.